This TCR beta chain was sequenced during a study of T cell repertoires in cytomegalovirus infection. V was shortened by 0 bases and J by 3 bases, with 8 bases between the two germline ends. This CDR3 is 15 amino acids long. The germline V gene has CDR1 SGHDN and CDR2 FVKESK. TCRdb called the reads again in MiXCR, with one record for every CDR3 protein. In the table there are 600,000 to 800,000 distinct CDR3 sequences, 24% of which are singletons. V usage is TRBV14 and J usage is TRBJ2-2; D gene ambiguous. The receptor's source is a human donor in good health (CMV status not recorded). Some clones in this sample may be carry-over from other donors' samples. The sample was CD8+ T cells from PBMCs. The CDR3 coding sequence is TGTGCCAGCAGCCAAGAAGAGACCTACACCGGGGAGCTGTTTTTT. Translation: CASSQEETYTGELFF.